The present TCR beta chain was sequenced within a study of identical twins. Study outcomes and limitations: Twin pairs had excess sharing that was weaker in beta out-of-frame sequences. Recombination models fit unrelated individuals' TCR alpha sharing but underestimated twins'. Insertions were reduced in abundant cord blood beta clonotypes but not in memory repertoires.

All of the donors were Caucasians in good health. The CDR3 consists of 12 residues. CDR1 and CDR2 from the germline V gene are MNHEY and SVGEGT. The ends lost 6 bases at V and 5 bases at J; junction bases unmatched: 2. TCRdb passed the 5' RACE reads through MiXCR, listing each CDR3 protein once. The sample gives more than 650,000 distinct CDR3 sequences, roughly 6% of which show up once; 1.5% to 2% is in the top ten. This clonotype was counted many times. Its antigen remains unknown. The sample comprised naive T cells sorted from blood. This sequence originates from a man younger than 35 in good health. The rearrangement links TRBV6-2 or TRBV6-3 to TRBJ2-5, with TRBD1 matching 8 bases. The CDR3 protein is CASRQGAETQYF. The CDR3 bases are TGTGCCAGCAGGCAGGGGGCTGAGACCCAGTACTTC.